This T cell receptor (beta chain) derives from a study of identical twins. Study-wide findings and caveats: Not following the same donors, the study drew its conclusions from cross-sectional statistical analysis. Cord blood beta clonotypes that were abundant carried fewer insertions, and memory repertoires showed no such trend. Invariant MAIT and iNKT cells could partly confound zero-insertion analyses.

Template switching created a universal primer site, and the cDNA included unique molecular identifiers. In TCRdb, the 5' RACE reads were re-called with MiXCR into one record per CDR3 protein. The sample records some 500,000 distinct CDR3 sequences, 14% being singletons. This clonotype was observed a few times. Its matching antigen is unknown. Germline CDR1 MGHRA, CDR2 YSYEKL. The ends lost 4 bases at V and 5 bases at J; junction bases unmatched: 6. This CDR3 is built from 16 residues. The sample was also reused in another study, on yellow fever vaccine responses in identical twins.

The specimen was CD4+ T cells sorted from blood. The sequence derives from a woman between 18 and 29 years old in good health. The chain uses TRBV4-1 and TRBJ1-5; 12 bases fit TRBD1. The DNA of the CDR3 is TGCGCCAGCAGCCCTGGGACAGGGGGCCTGCATCAGCCCCAGCATTTT. Its protein product is CASSPGTGGLHQPQHF.